This TCR beta chain was identified during a study of cytomegalovirus exposure and HLA in healthy donors. Study outcomes and limitations: The study recorded more than 150 TCR beta chains that were cytomegalovirus-associated. Clusters of TCRs from the first cohort tended to co-occur in the 120 or so validation repertoires (as a later analysis found). Rarity characterized most TCR sequences, yet some public TCRs appeared in many donors.

Sequenced by immunoSEQ multiplex PCR; TCRdb stores in-frame clones only, minus some. Of around 130,000 clones listed, 70% to 90% are singletons. Germline CDR1 reads SGHAT; CDR2 reads FQNNGV. The CDR3 is 16 residues long. Trimming shortened V by 5 bases and J by 5 bases, and 16 bases separated the two germline ends. About this clone: Its target is unknown.

Material for sequencing was PBMCs. This receptor was taken from a woman aged 25-40 years in good health and CMV-seronegative. The chain couples TRBV11-2 to TRBJ1-6; a weak D match, TRBD1 (6 bases). The CDR3 spells CASSPWGQQNNSPLHF. DNA of the CDR3: TGTGCCAGCAGCCCGTGGGGGCAGCAGAATAATTCACCCCTCCACTTT.